The sequence of this TCR beta chain was determined in a study of cytomegalovirus exposure and HLA in healthy donors. Study-wide points: In a later analysis, TCR beta V- and J-gene trimming was associated with a missense DCLRE1C variant.

The CDR3 runs 15 residues. Germline V gene data show CDR1 as SEHNR and CDR2 as FQNEAQ (reference sequence). Trimming took 3 bases from V and 0 from J; bases not matched to a gene: 5. The PCR was carried out with 60 Vbeta primers and 13 Jbeta primers. The table came from immunoSEQ multiplex PCR; TCRdb's copy has only in-frame clones and leaves some out. The sample records more than 35,000 clones, 68% being singletons. On this clone itself: Antigen: not known.

This receptor was taken from a middle-aged man in good health and CMV-seronegative. Specimen: PBMCs. This chain joins TRBV7-9 and TRBJ2-7, with 7 bases fitting TRBD2. CDR3 in amino acids: CASSFPGLSSYEQYF. As DNA, the CDR3 is TGTGCCAGCAGCTTTCCGGGACTATCCTCCTACGAGCAGTACTTC.